Presented here are 22 T cell receptor beta chains from one specimen sequenced in a study of cytomegalovirus exposure and HLA in healthy donors. The PCR contained 60 Vbeta and 13 Jbeta primers. Method: immunoSEQ multiplex PCR; TCRdb's copy keeps in-frame clones and lacks some. The data show some 110,000 clones, and the top ten clones hold roughly 2%. Sequenced input: PBMCs. Source of these receptors: a man aged 40-49 years in good health and CMV-seronegative.

The chain joins TRBV7-3 to TRBJ2-1; 12 nucleotides line up with TRBD2. J gave up 7 bases and V 4 bases, and 5 bases lay outside the gene matches. The CDR3 is 15 amino acids. Germline CDR1 is SGHTA and CDR2 is FQGTGA. For the CDR3, the DNA is TGTGCCAGCAGCTCGCTAGCGGGAGGGCTGAATGAGCAGTTCTTC. It codes for CASSSLAGGLNEQFF.

The chain recombines TRBV30 with TRBJ2-5; 13 nucleotides line up with TRBD2. Unmatched junction bases numbered 3, after V lost 0 bases and J lost 5 bases. Germline V gives CDR1 GTSNPN, CDR2 SVGIG (reference sequence). The CDR3 loop spans 15 amino acids. CDR3 residues: CAWSVLAGGGETQYF. The CDR3 region has the DNA TGTGCCTGGAGTGTACTAGCGGGAGGGGGCGAGACCCAGTACTTC. Based on the CDR3 plus reference TRBV30 and TRBJ2-5, the full variable domain is SQTIHQWPATLVQPVGSPLSLECTVEGTSNPNLYWYRQAAGRGLQLLFYSVGIGQISSEVPQNLSASRPQDRQFILSSKKLLLSDSGFYLCAWSVLAGGGETQYFGPGTRLLVL.

The V and J genes are TRBV5-1 and TRBJ2-7; D is uncertain. The V end was cut by 0 bases, the J end by 3 bases, with 10 bases between. Germline lookup yields CDR1 SGHRS and CDR2 YFSETQ. This CDR3 has 14 residues. The CDR3 DNA reads as TGCGCCAGCAGCTTGGAACCAGGCCGCTACGAGCAGTACTTC. Encoded protein: CASSLEPGRYEQYF.

V is TRBV2 and J is TRBJ2-3; D might be TRBD2 (6 bases). The CDR3 length is 15 residues. V lost 6 bases, J lost 2 bases, and 15 bases lay in between. The germline V gene encodes CDR1 SNHLY and CDR2 FYNNEI. The DNA for the CDR3 is TGTGCCAGCAGCCGGACTAACATTGCCACAGATACGCAGTATTTT. Translation gives CASSRTNIATDTQYF.

The V gene is TRBV6-1, the J gene TRBJ2-7; tentative D call: TRBD2 (6 bases). The CDR3 spans 15 residues. V shed 4 bases and J shed 3 bases, with 16 bases lying between them. The germline gives CDR1 MNHNS, CDR2 SASEGT. The CDR3 coding sequence is TGTGCCAGCAGTGGAGAGGAGGGTGGTAGCTACGAGCAGTACTTC. Translation: CASSGEEGGSYEQYF.

This rearrangement joins TRBV18 to TRBJ2-1; TRBD2 matches at 8 bases. The CDR3 sequence is 15 residues long. Unmatched junction bases numbered 6, after V lost 4 bases and J lost 4 bases. Germline V gene data show CDR1 as KGHSH and CDR2 as LQKENI. CDR3 nucleotide sequence: TGTGCCAGCTCACGACTAGCGCAAAGTTACAATGAGCAGTTCTTC. This sequence encodes CASSRLAQSYNEQFF.

V and J are TRBV27 and TRBJ2-2; 7 nucleotides match TRBD1. The CDR3 extends over 17 amino acids. V dropped 5 bases and J dropped 4; count of bases not matched to a gene: 13. Germline CDR1 reads MNHEY; CDR2 reads SMNVEV (reference sequence). CDR3 protein: CASSLKPTGLVTGELFF. The CDR3 bases are TGTGCCAGCAGTCTAAAGCCGACAGGGTTGGTCACCGGGGAGCTGTTTTTT.

V gene TRBV30 combines with J gene TRBJ2-1; 7 positions match TRBD2. The CDR3 loop spans 13 amino acids. The V and J ends lost 7 bases and 4 bases, in that order; junction bases with no gene match: 7. From germline, CDR1 is GTSNPN and CDR2 SVGIG (reference sequence). CDR3 sequence (DNA): TGTGCCTACTCGACTAGCCCTTACAATGAGCAGTTCTTC. Its protein product is CAYSTSPYNEQFF. The full variable domain, with the rest looked up from reference TRBV30 and TRBJ2-1, is SQTIHQWPATLVQPVGSPLSLECTVEGTSNPNLYWYRQAAGRGLQLLFYSVGIGQISSEVPQNLSASRPQDRQFILSSKKLLLSDSGFYLCAYSTSPYNEQFFGPGTRLTVL.

The rearrangement uses TRBV6-5 and TRBJ2-7; perhaps TRBD1 as D (5 bases). The CDR3 is made up of 15 amino acids. Germline loops: CDR1 MNHEY, CDR2 SVGAGI. Trimming left V 2 bases short and J 0 bases short, with 11 bases between. Written as DNA, the CDR3 is TGTGCCAGCAGTTACGGGCAGGGCAACTCCTACGAGCAGTACTTC. This sequence encodes CASSYGQGNSYEQYF.

The rearrangement joins TRBV11-3 to TRBJ2-7, with 8 bases lining up with TRBD1. J lost 5 bases, V lost 6 bases, and 9 bases had no gene match. Germline assignment: CDR1 SGHNT and CDR2 YENEEA. The CDR3 covers 14 residues. CDR3 sequence (DNA): TGTGCCAGCAGTTTATATGAGACAGGGGACGAGCAGTACTTC. Encoded protein: CASSLYETGDEQYF.

V is TRBV19 and J is TRBJ1-5, with 9 bases matching TRBD1. Losses at the gene ends were 7 bases for V and 6 bases for J; bases not matched to a gene: 13. The CDR3 loop spans 16 amino acids. Germline CDR1 reads LNHDA; CDR2 reads SQIVND (reference sequence). CDR3 DNA: TGTGCCAGTACCCTGGGCGGGACAGGGTTCGGTCAGCCCCAGCATTTT. Amino acid sequence: CASTLGGTGFGQPQHF.

The genes are TRBV13 and TRBJ2-7; the match to TRBD2 covers 7 bases. The V gene end was trimmed by 6 bases and the J gene end by 3 bases; junction bases not matched to a gene: 8. The germline CDR1 and CDR2 sequences are PRHDT and FYEKMQ (reference sequence). The CDR3 runs to 14 residues. This chain's CDR3 is CASRWGGNDYEQYF. Here the CDR3 DNA reads TGTGCCAGCAGGTGGGGGGGGAATGACTACGAGCAGTACTTC.

The chain joins TRBV19 to TRBJ1-3, with D uncertain. V was trimmed by 1 base and J by 0 bases, leaving 10 bases between them. The CDR3 covers 16 residues. Germline-derived CDR1 and CDR2 are LNHDA and SQIVND (reference sequence). For the CDR3, the DNA is TGTGCCAGTAGTATAGCAGGCGTCTTCTCTGGAAACACCATATATTTT. Translating it yields CASSIAGVFSGNTIYF.

The chain combines TRBV10-1 with TRBJ2-2; D perhaps matches TRBD1 (6 bases). Germline lookup yields CDR1 WNHNN and CDR2 SYGVQD (reference sequence). The CDR3 loop spans 17 amino acids. The V end lost 0 bases, the J end lost 1 base, and 12 bases lay between the germline ends. CDR3 DNA: TGCGCCAGCAGTGAGTCTTACAGGGCCCAGAACACCGGGGAGCTGTTTTTT. Translation gives CASSESYRAQNTGELFF.

The chain links TRBV28 to TRBJ1-2, with D possibly matching TRBD1 (5 bases). Germline CDR1 reads MDHEN; CDR2 reads SYDVKM. This CDR3 is 15 amino acids long. Trimming shortened V by 4 bases and J by 4 bases, and 16 bases separated the two germline ends. Here the CDR3 reads CASSSPGGESYGYTF. For the CDR3, the DNA is TGTGCCAGCAGTTCTCCGGGAGGGGAGAGCTATGGCTACACCTTC.

The V and J genes are TRBV5-1 and TRBJ2-5; 7 nucleotides align to TRBD1. The better agreement between TRBJ2-7 and the DNA end casts doubt on the J call. The V gene's germline CDR1 is SGHRS and CDR2 YFSETQ. The CDR3 sequence is 15 residues long. The DNA for the CDR3 is TGCGCCAGCAGCTTGACGACAGGGAAGTCCTACGAGCAGTACTTC. This gives the protein CASSLTTGKSYEQYF.

This sequence joins TRBV7-3 and TRBJ2-2; 9 nucleotides match TRBD2. This CDR3 contains 22 residues. The germline gives CDR1 SGHTA, CDR2 FQGTGA. Trimming removed 2 bases from V and 4 bases from J; junction bases left unmatched: 23. The CDR3 bases are TGTGCCAGCAGCTTACCCAAACCCCGATATAGCGGGAGCCGCAATCGCACCGGGGAGCTGTTTTTT. The encoded protein is CASSLPKPRYSGSRNRTGELFF. The entire variable domain, with the rest obtained from reference TRBV7-3 and TRBJ2-2, is as follows: GAGVSQTPSNKVTEKGKYVELRCDPISGHTALYWYRQSLGQGPEFLIYFQGTGAADDSGLPNDRFFAVRPEGSVSTLKIQRTERGDSAVYLCASSLPKPRYSGSRNRTGELFFGEGSRLTVL.

V is TRBV2 and J is TRBJ2-3, with D possibly matching TRBD2 (6 bases). V lost 8 bases and J lost 1, with 16 bases in between. Looked up from germline, CDR1 is SNHLY and CDR2 is FYNNEI. The CDR3 covers 15 residues. The CDR3: CASFPRGLGTDTQYF. CDR3 DNA: TGTGCCAGCTTCCCAAGGGGACTGGGCACAGATACGCAGTATTTT.

The rearrangement uses TRBV7-8 and TRBJ2-6, with a possible D match to TRBD2 (6 bases). In germline, CDR1 is SGHVS, CDR2 FQNEAQ. The CDR3 spans 16 residues. The V end was cut by 0 bases, the J end by 4 bases, with 10 bases between. CDR3 DNA sequence: TGTGCCAGCAGCTTAGCTCGGGGGAACGGGGCCAACGTCCTGACTTTC. Translation gives CASSLARGNGANVLTF.

The V call is TRBV19, the J call TRBJ1-2; 10 nucleotides match TRBD1. Germline CDR1 is LNHDA and CDR2 is SQIVND (reference sequence). The junction had 5 bases not matched to a gene; V was cut back by 7 bases and J by 3 bases. The CDR3 covers 14 residues. This CDR3 is CASTGTGDDYGYTF. The CDR3 region has the DNA TGTGCCAGTACCGGGACAGGGGACGACTATGGCTACACCTTC. The whole variable domain, remainder taken from reference TRBV19 and TRBJ1-2, is DGGITQSPKYLFRKEGQNVTLSCEQNLNHDAMYWYRQDPGQGLRLIYYSQIVNDFQKGDIAEGYSVSREKKESFPLTVTSAQKNPTAFYLCASTGTGDDYGYTFGSGTRLTVV.

The chain joins TRBV7-9 to TRBJ1-1; TRBD1 matches 7 bases. Germline V CDR1 and CDR2: SEHNR, FQNEAQ (reference sequence). There are 15 residues in the CDR3. V was pared by 1 base and J by 3 bases, with 5 bases of the junction left unmatched. CDR3 sequence reads: CASSLGDRVDTEAFF. The CDR3 DNA sequence: TGTGCCAGCAGCTTAGGGGACAGAGTTGACACTGAAGCTTTCTTT.

The V gene is TRBV28, the J gene TRBJ2-6, with D perhaps matching TRBD1 (5 bases). V was clipped by 5 bases and J by 4 bases, with 15 bases between them. Germline loops: CDR1 MDHEN, CDR2 SYDVKM. CDR3 length equals 16 residues. CDR3 protein: CASSTPTVTGANVLTF. Written as DNA, the CDR3 is TGTGCCAGCAGTACCCCGACAGTCACGGGGGCCAACGTCCTGACTTTC.